This T cell receptor (beta chain) derives from a study of blood T cells in healthy people across ages. The use of a sample-barcoded 5' primer and a J-beta primer mix characterized a second PCR of about 7 to 12 cycles. Using its own MiXCR run on the 5' RACE reads, TCRdb lists one record per CDR3 protein. The sample has 1.5 million to 2 million distinct CDR3 sequences, roughly 50% seen once; the top ten hold approximately 2.1%. This clonotype was detected only once. Trimming took 0 bases from V and 8 from J, leaving 10 bases between them. The CDR3 consists of 14 residues. In germline, CDR1 is MGHRA, CDR2 YSYEKL.

This chain joins TRBV4-1 and TRBJ1-4; D is undetermined. This sequence was found in a woman between 40 and 55 years old in good health. Source material: blood. CDR3 loop: CASSQERSEEKLFF. DNA for the CDR3: TGCGCCAGCAGCCAAGAAAGGTCCGAGGAAAAACTGTTTTTT.